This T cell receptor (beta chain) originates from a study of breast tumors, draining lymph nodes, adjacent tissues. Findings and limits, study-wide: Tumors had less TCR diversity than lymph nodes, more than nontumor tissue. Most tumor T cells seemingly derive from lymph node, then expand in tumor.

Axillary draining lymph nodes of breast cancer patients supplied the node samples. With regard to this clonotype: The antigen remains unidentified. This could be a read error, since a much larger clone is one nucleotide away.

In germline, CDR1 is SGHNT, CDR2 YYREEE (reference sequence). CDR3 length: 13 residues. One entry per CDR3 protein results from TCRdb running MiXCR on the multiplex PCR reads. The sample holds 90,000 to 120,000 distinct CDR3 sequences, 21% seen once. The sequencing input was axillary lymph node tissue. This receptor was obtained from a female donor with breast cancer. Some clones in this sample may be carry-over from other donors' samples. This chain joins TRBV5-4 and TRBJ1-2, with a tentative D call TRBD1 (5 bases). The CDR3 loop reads CASSFKGVDGHTF. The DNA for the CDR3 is TGTGCCAGCAGCTTTAAAGGGGTTGATGGCCACACCTTC.